This T cell receptor beta chain came from a study of Ad26.COV2.S vaccination and SARS-CoV-2 variants. Across the study: COV1001, an Ad26.COV2.S trial, supplied this vaccine-arm donor. Donor got 5x10^10 or 1x10^11 viral particles of Ad26.COV2.S. Study results and limitations: From the TCR breadth and depth analyses, total T cell responses may have been underestimated. Non-spike TCR breadth was similar in vaccine and placebo recipients.

Using immunoSEQ multiplex PCR, the repertoire was profiled, and TCRdb retains in-frame clones only, with some absent. The sample includes 350,000 to 450,000 clones, 83% of them seen just once. This CDR3 has 15 amino acids. Trimming cost V 3 bases and J 4 bases; bases outside gene matches: 5. Germline V CDR1 and CDR2: SGHDN, FVKESK. Treatment described: about 20 received Ad26.COV2.S at low or high dose, single or two shots; a few received placebo; per-sample allocation not given. Specimens were obtained on day 63 following the first vaccine or placebo injection. Of note for this clone: The antigen remains undetermined.

This sequence originates from a person between 18 and 65 years old who received the Ad26.COV2.S COVID-19 vaccine or a placebo. This specimen consisted of peripheral blood, obtained in a trial of Ad26.COV2.S vaccine versus placebo. The V and J genes are TRBV14 and TRBJ2-1, with TRBD2 matching 8 bases. CDR3 bases: TGTGCCAGCAGCCACGGGGGGGCAGGATACAATGAGCAGTTCTTC. Amino acids: CASSHGGAGYNEQFF.